The clone carrying this T cell receptor beta chain turned up a few times. V lost 0 bases and J 0 bases, leaving 6 bases between the germline ends. The CDR3 runs 14 residues. The germline V gene encodes CDR1 SGHNT and CDR2 YYREEE (reference sequence). Expressed TCRB transcripts were sequenced, since all the RNA that had been isolated was reverse transcribed. Repertoires were generated with immunoSEQ multiplex PCR, while TCRdb's copy carries only in-frame clones and drops some. Counted here are 300,000 to 450,000 clones, roughly a fifth occurring once; the ten biggest clones make up 0.035% to 0.055%. This record comes from a study of beta chain features in type 1 diabetes.

The TCR sequence derives from a woman younger than 35 in good health. V is TRBV5-4 and J is TRBJ1-2; D unclear. Sample: naive CD4+ T cells from blood. The CDR3 coding sequence is TGTGCCAGCAGCTTGGACAGAGCTAACTATGGCTACACCTTC. Translated: CASSLDRANYGYTF.